This TCR beta chain was sequenced in a study of technical replicates of blood from a handful of donors. Clones were sequenced by immunoSEQ multiplex PCR, and TCRdb holds only the in-frame ones, with some missing. The sample has 65,000 to 95,000 clones, 93% seen once. Germline V gene data show CDR1 as SGHNT and CDR2 as YENEEA. Trimming left V 1 base short and J 1 base short, with 8 bases between. This CDR3 is built from 15 residues. This receptor was obtained from a human donor in good health. The sample was T cells isolated from PBMCs. V is TRBV11-3 and J is TRBJ1-3, with D unclear. CDR3: CASSLGWTSGNTIYF. In nucleotides, the CDR3 is TGTGCCAGCAGCTTAGGGTGGACTTCTGGAAACACCATATATTTT. The full variable domain, its missing parts supplied by reference TRBV11-3 and TRBJ1-3, is EAGVVQSPRYKIIEKKQPVAFWCNPISGHNTLYWYLQNLGQGPELLIRYENEEAVDDSQLPKDRFSAERLKGVDSTLKIQPAELGDSAVYLCASSLGWTSGNTIYFGEGSWLTVV.